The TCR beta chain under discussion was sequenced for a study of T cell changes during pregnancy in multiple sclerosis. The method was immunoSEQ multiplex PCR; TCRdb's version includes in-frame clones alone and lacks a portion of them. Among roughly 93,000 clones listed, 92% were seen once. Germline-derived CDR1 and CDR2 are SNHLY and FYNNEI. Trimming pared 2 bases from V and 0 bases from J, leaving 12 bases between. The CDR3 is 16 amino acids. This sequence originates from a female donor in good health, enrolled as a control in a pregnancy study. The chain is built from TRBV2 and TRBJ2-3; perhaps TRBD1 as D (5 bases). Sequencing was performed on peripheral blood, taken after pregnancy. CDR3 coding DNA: TGTGCCAGCAGTGAAAGGGGATTCTCCAGCACAGATACGCAGTATTTT. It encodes CASSERGFSSTDTQYF. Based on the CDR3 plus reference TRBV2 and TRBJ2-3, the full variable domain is EPEVTQTPSHQVTQMGQEVILRCVPISNHLYFYWYRQILGQKVEFLVSFYNNEISEKSEIFDDQFSVERPDGSNFTLKIRSTKLEDSAMYFCASSERGFSSTDTQYFGPGTRLTVL.